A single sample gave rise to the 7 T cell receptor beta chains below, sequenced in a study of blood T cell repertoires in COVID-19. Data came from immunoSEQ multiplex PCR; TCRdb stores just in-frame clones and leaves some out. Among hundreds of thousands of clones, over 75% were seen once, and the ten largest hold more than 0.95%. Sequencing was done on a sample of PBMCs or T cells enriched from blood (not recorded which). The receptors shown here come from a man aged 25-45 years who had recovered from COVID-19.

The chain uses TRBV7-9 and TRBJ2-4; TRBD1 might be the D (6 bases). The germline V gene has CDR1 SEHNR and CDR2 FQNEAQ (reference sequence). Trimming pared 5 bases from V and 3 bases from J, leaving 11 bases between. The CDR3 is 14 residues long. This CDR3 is CASSPGQGKNIQYF. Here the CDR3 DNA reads TGTGCCAGCAGCCCGGGACAAGGCAAAAACATTCAGTACTTC.

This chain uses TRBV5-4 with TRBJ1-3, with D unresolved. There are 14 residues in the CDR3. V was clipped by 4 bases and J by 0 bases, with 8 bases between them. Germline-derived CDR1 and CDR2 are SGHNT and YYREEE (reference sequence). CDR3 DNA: TGTGCCAGCAGCGGCGGCTACTCTGGAAACACCATATATTTT. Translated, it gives CASSGGYSGNTIYF. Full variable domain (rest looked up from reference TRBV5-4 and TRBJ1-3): ETGVTQSPTHLIKTRGQQVTLRCSSQSGHNTVSWYQQALGQGPQFIFQYYREEENGRGNFPPRFSGLQFPNYSSELNVNALELDDSALYLCASSGGYSGNTIYFGEGSWLTVV.

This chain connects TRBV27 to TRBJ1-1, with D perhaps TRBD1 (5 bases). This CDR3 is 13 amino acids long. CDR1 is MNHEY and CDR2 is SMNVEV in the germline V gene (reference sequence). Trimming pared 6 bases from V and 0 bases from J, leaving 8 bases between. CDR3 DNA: TGTGCCAGCAGCCCGGGGGTGAACACTGAAGCTTTCTTT. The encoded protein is CASSPGVNTEAFF.

CDR3 in DNA: TGTGCCAGCCTCGAGACAACACTCTACGAGCAGTACTTC. Encoded protein: CASLETTLYEQYF. The chain joins TRBV5-8 to TRBJ2-7; D uncertain. CDR3 size: 13 residues. V gave up 7 bases and J gave up 3 bases, with 14 bases separating them. Germline V gene lookup returns CDR1 SGHTS and CDR2 YDEGEE.

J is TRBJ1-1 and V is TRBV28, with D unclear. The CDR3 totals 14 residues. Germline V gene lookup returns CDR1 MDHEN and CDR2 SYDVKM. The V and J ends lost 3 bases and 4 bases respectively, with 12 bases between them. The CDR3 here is CASSLQAPITEAFF. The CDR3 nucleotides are TGTGCCAGCAGTTTGCAGGCCCCGATCACTGAAGCTTTCTTT.

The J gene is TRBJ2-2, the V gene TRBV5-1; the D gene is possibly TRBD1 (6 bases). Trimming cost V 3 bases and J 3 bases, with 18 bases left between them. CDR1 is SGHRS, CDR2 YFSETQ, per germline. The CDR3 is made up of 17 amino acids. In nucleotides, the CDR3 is TGCGCCAGCAGCTGGTTACCGGGACAAGTGGACACCGGGGAGCTGTTTTTT. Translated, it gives CASSWLPGQVDTGELFF.

This CDR3 reads CASSLTGDPNQPQHF. The DNA for the CDR3 is TGCGCCAGCAGCCTGACAGGGGACCCAAATCAGCCCCAGCATTTT. This chain connects TRBV5-1 to TRBJ1-5; 8 bases align to TRBD1. The CDR3 totals 15 residues. Unmatched junction bases numbered 7, after V lost 4 bases and J lost 4 bases. CDR1 is SGHRS and CDR2 is YFSETQ in the germline V gene.